This T cell receptor beta chain was sequenced for a study of chemoradiotherapy in HPV16-positive cancers. Points from the study as a whole: Better recurrence-free survival went with HPV-responsive T-cell expansion in HPV16-positive patients. Candidate HPV-specific clones and E7-related TCR motifs grew in tumor during treatment.

Details on this clone: The antigen is undetermined.

TCRdb keeps only in-frame clones here, not all; method: immunoSEQ multiplex PCR. Among under 15,000 clones listed, around 77% were seen once. Unmatched junction bases numbered 2, after V lost 6 bases and J lost 6 bases. The CDR3 extends over 12 amino acids. Germline V gene lookup returns CDR1 SGHAT and CDR2 FQDESV (reference sequence). The clonotype was recovered from a human donor with HPV-associated anogenital cancer. The specimen was obtained from a patient who underwent chemoradiotherapy. The J gene is TRBJ2-1, the V gene TRBV11-1; 7 bases match TRBD1. The CDR3 protein is CASRGTVNEQFF. CDR3 DNA sequence: TGTGCCAGCAGAGGGACAGTCAATGAGCAGTTCTTC. Supplemented by reference TRBV11-1 and TRBJ2-1, the full variable domain reads EAEVAQSPRYKITEKSQAVAFWCDPISGHATLYWYRQILGQGPELLVQFQDESVVDDSQLPKDRFSAERLKGVDSTLKIQPAELGDSAMYLCASRGTVNEQFFGPGTRLTVL.